These 8 T cell receptor beta chains originate from one sample sequenced in a study of blood T cell repertoires in COVID-19. The repertoire was sequenced with immunoSEQ multiplex PCR; TCRdb's copy has only in-frame clones and lacks some. The repertoire holds about 270,000 clones, with roughly 79% as singletons. The sequenced sample was peripheral blood. These receptors were collected from a woman aged 55-70 years with active or convalescent COVID-19.

The CDR3 DNA sequence: TGCAGCGTTGGGGACAGGGTCCGAAACACCATATATTTT. This gives the protein CSVGDRVRNTIYF. V usage is TRBV29-1 and J usage is TRBJ1-3, with 9 bases aligning to TRBD1. The CDR3 runs to 13 residues. The germline V gene encodes CDR1 SQVTM and CDR2 ANQGSEA. V was pared by 4 bases and J by 5 bases, with 3 bases of the junction left unmatched.

The V call is TRBV7-3, the J call TRBJ1-4; TRBD1 is a possible D gene (5 bases). Germline values: CDR1 SGHTA, CDR2 FQGTGA. This CDR3 comprises 13 residues. The V gene lost 3 bases and the J gene lost 3 bases, with 5 bases spanning the gap. As DNA, the CDR3 is TGTGCCAGCAGCTTGACAGCTAATGAAAAACTGTTTTTT. Encoded protein: CASSLTANEKLFF.

The CDR3 bases are TGTGCCAGCAGTGAATGGAGACAGGGGGCGCGTCAGTACTTC. It encodes CASSEWRQGARQYF. This chain links TRBV25-1 with TRBJ2-7; 10 nucleotides align to TRBD1. The germline gives CDR1 MGHDK, CDR2 SYGVNS. J gave up 10 bases and V 1 base, and 7 bases lay outside the gene matches. CDR3 length: 14 residues.

The chain has TRBV19 and TRBJ1-2, with no clear D. There are 14 residues in the CDR3. Germline assignment: CDR1 LNHDA and CDR2 SQIVND (reference sequence). V shed 2 bases and J shed 4 bases, with 11 bases lying between them. CDR3 residues: CASSILREGYGYTF. In nucleotides, the CDR3 is TGTGCCAGTAGTATACTTAGGGAGGGCTATGGCTACACCTTC.

The chain recombines TRBV19 with TRBJ1-2, with D tentatively TRBD1 (6 bases). Trimming stripped 3 bases from V and 6 bases from J, with 11 bases between. This CDR3 has 13 residues. CDR1 and CDR2 (germline): LNHDA, SQIVND (reference sequence). CDR3 loop: CASSMTGLNGYTF. In DNA form, the CDR3 reads TGTGCCAGTAGTATGACAGGCCTTAATGGCTACACCTTC.

The J gene is TRBJ2-3, the V gene TRBV4-3; D might be TRBD2 (6 bases). The V end was cut by 4 bases, the J end by 5 bases, with 19 bases between. CDR1 is LGHNA, CDR2 YSLEER, per germline. The CDR3 is 16 amino acids. The chain's CDR3 is CASSRDRLVGVDTQYF. In DNA, the CDR3 is TGCGCCAGCAGCCGAGACAGACTAGTAGGGGTAGATACGCAGTATTTT.

The V gene is TRBV5-6, the J gene TRBJ1-2; 7 positions match TRBD1. The trim removed 2 bases at V and 8 bases at J, leaving 15 bases unmatched. The CDR3 length is 16 residues. Germline V CDR1 and CDR2: SGHDT, YYEEEE. CDR3: CASSFLIRQGKGGYTF. The CDR3 nucleotides read TGTGCCAGCAGCTTCCTCATTAGACAGGGAAAGGGAGGCTACACCTTC.

The genes are TRBV7-9 and TRBJ2-2; D perhaps matches TRBD2 (5 bases). Looked up from germline, CDR1 is SEHNR and CDR2 is FQNEAQ (reference sequence). The CDR3 covers 15 residues. The V and J ends lost 5 bases and 2 bases respectively, with 12 bases between them. CDR3 sequence reads: CASSPNGLNTGELFF. The CDR3, as DNA: TGTGCCAGCAGCCCTAACGGACTTAACACCGGGGAGCTGTTTTTT.